The entry below describes one T cell receptor (beta chain). Trimming took 6 bases from V and 4 from J; bases not matched to a gene: 8. CDR1 and CDR2 (germline): MNHEY, SMNVEV (reference sequence). The CDR3 is 14 residues long. The data were obtained in a study of cytomegalovirus exposure and HLA in healthy donors. Looking at the study overall: The same platform used for the roughly 650 first-cohort repertoires was also used for the roughly 130 validation repertoires, as a later analysis reported.

Here immunoSEQ multiplex PCR was the method, and the copy in TCRdb shows in-frame clones only, minus some. The sample yields 120,000 or so clones, approximately 88% seen once. The sequence came from a woman between 18 and 29 years old in good health and CMV-seronegative. Sequencing was performed on PBMCs. This chain connects TRBV27 to TRBJ2-7, with 8 bases that match TRBD1. The chain's CDR3 is CASSMTGALYEQYF. In DNA form, the CDR3 reads TGTGCCAGCAGCATGACAGGGGCTCTGTACGAGCAGTACTTC.